The 5 T cell receptor beta chains in this list originate from one sample, sequenced in a study of CD8 T cells in ankylosing spondylitis. TCRdb processed the 5' RACE reads anew with MiXCR; each CDR3 protein has one entry. Of under 250,000 distinct CDR3 sequences listed, over 7% are singletons. The source material was blood, either unsorted or a sorted T cell fraction (not recorded which). The receptors were sampled from a female donor with ankylosing spondylitis or in good health (not recorded which).

In its sample, this clonotype was seen many times. The genes are TRBV9 and TRBJ1-1; 7 nucleotides line up with TRBD1. The germline gives CDR1 SGDLS, CDR2 YYNGEE. Trimming at V came to 3 bases and at J to 11 bases, leaving 7 bases not matched to a gene. The CDR3 loop spans 12 amino acids. The CDR3 nucleotides are TGTGCCAGCAGCGCTCGGACAGGTGGCGCTTTCTTT. Its protein is CASSARTGGAFF. Filled out from reference TRBV9 and TRBJ1-1, the complete variable domain reads DSGVTQTPKHLITATGQRVTLRCSPRSGDLSVYWYQQSLDQGLQFLIQYYNGEERAKGNILERFSAQQFPDLHSELNLSSLELGDSALYFCASSARTGGAFFGQGTRLTVV.

The J gene is TRBJ2-3, the V gene TRBV2; the D gene is possibly TRBD2 (7 bases). The V gene's germline CDR1 is SNHLY and CDR2 FYNNEI. The CDR3 covers 13 residues. The CDR3 DNA sequence: TGTGCGGCTAAGGGGGGGGTCACAGATACGCAGTATTTT. This encodes CAAKGGVTDTQYF.

This clonotype was detected many times. The rearrangement uses TRBV29-1 and TRBJ2-7, with D tentatively TRBD1 or TRBD2 (5 bases each). V shed 7 bases and J shed 5 bases, with 18 bases lying between them. Germline CDR1 is SQVTM and CDR2 is ANQGSEA. This CDR3 spans 13 amino acids. The CDR3 is CSAAWDGFDEQYF. CDR3 sequence (DNA): TGCAGCGCCGCGTGGGACGGTTTCGACGAGCAGTACTTC.

The V gene is TRBV5-4, the J gene TRBJ2-5; D unclear. The CDR3 contains 14 residues. CDR1 SGHNT and CDR2 YYREEE come from the germline V gene (reference sequence). The ends were cut back, 2 bases at V and 1 base at J, with 9 bases in the middle. CDR3 bases: TGTGCCAGCAGCTTAGAAGGGATCCAAGAGACCCAGTACTTC. It encodes CASSLEGIQETQYF.

This clonotype was recorded many times. The J gene is TRBJ2-3, the V gene TRBV6-1, with D hard to call. The germline V gene has CDR1 MNHNS and CDR2 SASEGT. The length of the CDR3 is 15 residues. Trimming shortened V by 8 bases and J by 3 bases, and 18 bases separated the two germline ends. The CDR3 here is CASEKGLGKTDTQYF. The CDR3 DNA follows: TGTGCCAGCGAAAAAGGATTAGGCAAGACAGATACGCAGTATTTT.